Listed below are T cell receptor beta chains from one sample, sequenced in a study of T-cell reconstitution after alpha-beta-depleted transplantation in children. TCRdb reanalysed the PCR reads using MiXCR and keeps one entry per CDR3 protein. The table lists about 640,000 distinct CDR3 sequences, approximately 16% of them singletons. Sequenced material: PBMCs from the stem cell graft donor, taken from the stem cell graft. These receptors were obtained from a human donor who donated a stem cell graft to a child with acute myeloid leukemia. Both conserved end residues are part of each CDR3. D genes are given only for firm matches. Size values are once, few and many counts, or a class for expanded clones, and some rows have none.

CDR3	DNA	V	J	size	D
CAISDSGQMNTEAFF	TGTGCCATCAGTGACTCGGGACAGATGAACACTGAAGCTTTCTTT	TRBV10-3	TRBJ1-1	few	TRBD1
CASSPGPGTYEQYF	TGCGCCAGCAGCCCCGGACCAGGGACCTACGAGCAGTACTTC	TRBV4-3	TRBJ2-7	few	.
CSAYLRSYGYTF	TGCAGTGCTTACCTACGTAGCTATGGCTACACCTTC	TRBV20-1	TRBJ1-2	many	.
CSARDTQPITDTQYF	TGCAGTGCTAGAGATACACAGCCTATCACAGATACGCAGTATTTT	TRBV20-1	TRBJ2-3	.	.
CASSLVGTGYDEQFF	TGTGCCAGCAGCTTAGTAGGGACAGGGTACGATGAGCAGTTCTTC	TRBV7-9	TRBJ2-1	few	TRBD1
CASSLGFLTGELFF	TGTGCCAGCAGCTTAGGCTTCCTCACCGGGGAGCTGTTTTTT	TRBV7-9	TRBJ2-2	few	.
CASSEDRGAITGNTIYF	TGTGCCAGCTCAGAAGACAGGGGCGCGATCACTGGAAACACCATATATTTT	TRBV18	TRBJ1-3	few	TRBD1
CASSYRRKAGNYGYTF	TGTGCCAGCAGTTACCGTAGGAAGGCAGGAAACTATGGCTACACCTTC	TRBV6-5	TRBJ1-2	many	.
CASRSGETGELFF	TGTGCCAGCCGCTCGGGGGAGACCGGGGAGCTGTTTTTT	TRBV7-3	TRBJ2-2	few	.
CSARDGTTLTYEQYF	TGCAGTGCTAGAGATGGCACTACTCTTACCTACGAGCAGTACTTC	TRBV20-1	TRBJ2-7	.	.
CSARLDSYEQYF	TGCAGTGCTAGACTCGACAGCTACGAGCAGTACTTC	TRBV20-1	TRBJ2-7	many	.
CASSLQWVNSPLHF	TGTGCCAGCAGCTTACAGTGGGTCAATTCACCCCTCCACTTT	TRBV5-5	TRBJ1-6	.	.
CSATRRDTEAFF	TGCAGTGCTACCCGACGGGACACTGAAGCTTTCTTT	TRBV20-1	TRBJ1-1	many	.
CASRDREVTEAFF	TGTGCCAGCAGGGACAGGGAAGTCACTGAAGCTTTCTTT	TRBV6-5	TRBJ1-1	many	TRBD1
CASSQVIGEGDGPQHF	TGCGCCAGCAGCCAAGTTATCGGGGAGGGTGATGGGCCCCAGCATTTT	TRBV4-1	TRBJ1-5	few	.
CASSQGESNQPQHF	TGTGCCAGCAGCCAAGGGGAGAGCAATCAGCCCCAGCATTTT	TRBV4-2	TRBJ1-5	many	.
CASSPIMTPGGSYGYTF	TGTGCCAGCAGCCCCATCATGACTCCCGGGGGCAGCTATGGCTACACCTTC	TRBV7-9	TRBJ1-2	.	.
CSATGQVGQPQHF	TGCAGCGCTACGGGACAGGTTGGTCAGCCCCAGCATTTT	TRBV20-1	TRBJ1-5	many	TRBD1
CATSRDLYGYGYTF	TGTGCCACCAGCAGAGATCTGTACGGCTATGGCTACACCTTC	TRBV15	TRBJ1-2	many	.
CASSYMLRGARQPQHF	TGTGCCAGCAGTTACATGTTGCGGGGGGCCCGGCAGCCCCAGCATTTT	TRBV6-5	TRBJ1-5	.	.
CASSFTGYEKLFF	TGTGCCAGCAGTTTTACAGGGTATGAAAAACTGTTTTTT	TRBV7-6	TRBJ1-4	many	.
CASSYADRELDGYTF	TGTGCCAGCAGTTACGCGGACAGGGAGTTGGATGGCTACACCTTC	TRBV6-5	TRBJ1-2	many	TRBD1
CASTLAGSYGYTF	TGTGCCAGCACCCTAGCCGGGAGCTATGGCTACACCTTC	TRBV7-9	TRBJ1-2	few	.
CASSLVPATGQETQYF	TGTGCCAGCAGTTTAGTCCCGGCGACCGGGCAAGAGACCCAGTACTTC	TRBV12-3/TRBV12-4	TRBJ2-5	many	.
CASSLAVMNTEAFF	TGTGCCAGCAGCTTAGCGGTGATGAACACTGAAGCTTTCTTT	TRBV7-2	TRBJ1-1	many	.
CASSLGTVDQPQHF	TGTGCCAGCAGTCTCGGGACAGTGGATCAGCCCCAGCATTTT	TRBV12-3/TRBV12-4	TRBJ1-5	many	TRBD1
CSVPLGGMDTGELFF	TGCAGCGTTCCCTTGGGGGGCATGGACACCGGGGAGCTGTTTTTT	TRBV29-1	TRBJ2-2	many	.
CASSLPLAGRTSYNEQFF	TGTGCCAGCAGCTTACCCCTAGCGGGGCGTACCTCCTACAATGAGCAGTTCTTC	TRBV7-2	TRBJ2-1	few	TRBD2
CSASGLADADTQYF	TGCAGTGCTTCGGGACTAGCGGACGCAGATACGCAGTATTTT	TRBV20-1	TRBJ2-3	many	TRBD2
CASSLEAEYYSNQPQHF	TGTGCCAGCAGCTTAGAAGCAGAATATTATAGCAATCAGCCCCAGCATTTT	TRBV7-8	TRBJ1-5	few	.
CSAAGGGDTQYF	TGCAGTGCTGCGGGGGGGGGAGATACGCAGTATTTT	TRBV20-1	TRBJ2-3	many	TRBD2
CASSENRWDRANYGYTF	TGTGCCAGCAGTGAGAACCGGTGGGACAGGGCTAACTATGGCTACACCTTC	TRBV6-1	TRBJ1-2	.	TRBD1
CSARPDPNEQFF	TGCAGTGCTAGGCCCGACCCCAATGAGCAGTTCTTC	TRBV20-1	TRBJ2-1	few	.
CSAETSGGEETQYF	TGCAGTGCCGAGACTAGCGGGGGTGAAGAGACCCAGTACTTC	TRBV20-1	TRBJ2-5	many	TRBD2
CASSLNGQGYNYGYTF	TGTGCCAGCAGCCTAAACGGACAGGGATACAACTATGGCTACACCTTC	TRBV9	TRBJ1-2	many	TRBD1
CASSFPGRADTEAFF	TGTGCCAGCAGCTTCCCAGGGAGGGCCGACACTGAAGCTTTCTTT	TRBV7-2	TRBJ1-1	many	.
CASRNSMNTEAFF	TGTGCCAGCCGCAATTCCATGAACACTGAAGCTTTCTTT	TRBV6-6	TRBJ1-1	.	.
CASSVNYEQYF	TGTGCCAGCAGCGTAAACTACGAGCAGTACTTC	TRBV7-8	TRBJ2-7	.	.
CSASSSRTGFNNEQFF	TGCAGTGCTAGTTCGAGCCGGACAGGGTTCAACAATGAGCAGTTCTTC	TRBV20-1	TRBJ2-1	few	TRBD1
CSVVRGYGYTF	TGCAGCGTTGTCCGGGGCTATGGCTACACCTTC	TRBV29-1	TRBJ1-2	many	.